The 2 T cell receptor beta chains below were found in one sample sequenced in a study of T cell repertoires in cytomegalovirus infection. TCRdb redid the calling of the reads with MiXCR, one entry per CDR3 protein. The table lists approximately 89,000 distinct CDR3 sequences, around 25% of them singletons. Antigens of these TCRs are unknown. Sample: CD8+ T cells from cultured PBMCs, taken from culture after CMV antigen stimulation. Receptors originate from a human donor in good health (CMV status not recorded). Some clones in this sample may be carry-over from other donors' samples.

The genes are TRBV6-6 and TRBJ2-5; a weak D match, TRBD2 (6 bases). The V and J ends lost 8 bases and 4 bases respectively, with 17 bases between them. The CDR3 sequence is 14 residues long. CDR1 and CDR2 (germline): MNHNY, SVGAGI (reference sequence). The CDR3 protein is CASFGPAEGETQYF. The CDR3 nucleotides are TGTGCCAGCTTCGGTCCAGCGGAGGGAGAGACCCAGTACTTC.

This clonotype was counted at least ten times. This chain links TRBV4-2 with TRBJ2-1, with D perhaps matching TRBD1 (6 bases). The germline gives CDR1 LGHNA, CDR2 YNFKEQ. This CDR3 contains 17 residues. Trimming cost V 3 bases and J 1 base, with 16 bases left between them. CDR3 sequence reads: CASSQYRAQGSYNEQFF. Here the CDR3 DNA reads TGTGCCAGCAGCCAGTACAGGGCGCAGGGGTCCTACAATGAGCAGTTCTTC.